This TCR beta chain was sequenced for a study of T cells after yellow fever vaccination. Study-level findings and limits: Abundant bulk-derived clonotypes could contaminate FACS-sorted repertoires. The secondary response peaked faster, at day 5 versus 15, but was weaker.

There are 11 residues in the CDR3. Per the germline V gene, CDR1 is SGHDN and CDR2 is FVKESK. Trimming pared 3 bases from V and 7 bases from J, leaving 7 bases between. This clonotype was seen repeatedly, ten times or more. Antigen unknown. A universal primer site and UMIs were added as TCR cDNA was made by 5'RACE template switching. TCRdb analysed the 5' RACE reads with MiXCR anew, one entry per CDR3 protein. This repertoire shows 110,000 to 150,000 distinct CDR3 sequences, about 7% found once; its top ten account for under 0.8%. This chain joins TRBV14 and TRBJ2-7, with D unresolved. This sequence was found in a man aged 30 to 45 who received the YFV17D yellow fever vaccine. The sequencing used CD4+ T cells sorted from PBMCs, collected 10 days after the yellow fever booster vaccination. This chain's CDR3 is CASSQAFEQYF. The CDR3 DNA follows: TGTGCCAGCAGCCAGGCGTTTGAGCAGTACTTC.